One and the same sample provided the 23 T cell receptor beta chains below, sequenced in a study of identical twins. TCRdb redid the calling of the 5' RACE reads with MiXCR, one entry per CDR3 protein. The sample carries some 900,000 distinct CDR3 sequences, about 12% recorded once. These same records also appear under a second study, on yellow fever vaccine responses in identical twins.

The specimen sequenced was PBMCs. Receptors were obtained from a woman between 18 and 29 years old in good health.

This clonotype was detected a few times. The CDR3 DNA sequence: TGCAGTGCTCATAATGCTGGGAGGCCCTACAATGAGCAGTTCTTC. Amino acids: CSAHNAGRPYNEQFF. The chain couples TRBV20-1 to TRBJ2-1, with TRBD2 as a possible D gene (6 bases). The germline V gene encodes CDR1 DFQATT and CDR2 SNEGSKA (reference sequence). This CDR3 has 15 residues. V lost 5 bases, J lost 2 bases, and 16 bases lay in between.

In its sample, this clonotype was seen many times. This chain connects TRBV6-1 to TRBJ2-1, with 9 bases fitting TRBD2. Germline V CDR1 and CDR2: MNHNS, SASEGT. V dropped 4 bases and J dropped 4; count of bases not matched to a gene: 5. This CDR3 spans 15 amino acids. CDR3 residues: CASSVWLAGYNEQFF. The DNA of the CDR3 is TGTGCCAGCAGTGTCTGGCTAGCGGGGTACAATGAGCAGTTCTTC.

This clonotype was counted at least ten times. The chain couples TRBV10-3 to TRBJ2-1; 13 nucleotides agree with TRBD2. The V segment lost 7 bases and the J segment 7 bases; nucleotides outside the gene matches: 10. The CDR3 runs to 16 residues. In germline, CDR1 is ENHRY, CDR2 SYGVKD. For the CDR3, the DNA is TGTGCCATCACTGATCCCGGACTAGCGGGGGCGAATGAGCAGTTCTTC. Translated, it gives CAITDPGLAGANEQFF.

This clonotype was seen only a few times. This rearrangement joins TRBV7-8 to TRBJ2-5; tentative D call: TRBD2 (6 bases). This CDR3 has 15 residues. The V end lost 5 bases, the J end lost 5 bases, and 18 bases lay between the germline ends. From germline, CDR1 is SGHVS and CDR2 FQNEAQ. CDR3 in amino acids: CASSLPGLARETQYF. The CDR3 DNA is TGTGCCAGCAGCCTTCCGGGGCTAGCGAGGGAGACCCAGTACTTC.

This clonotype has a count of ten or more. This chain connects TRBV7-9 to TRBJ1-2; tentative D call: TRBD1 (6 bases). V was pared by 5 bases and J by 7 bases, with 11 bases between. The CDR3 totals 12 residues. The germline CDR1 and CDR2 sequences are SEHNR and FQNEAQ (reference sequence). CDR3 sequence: CASSPPGAGYTF. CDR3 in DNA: TGTGCCAGCAGCCCCCCGGGGGCTGGCTACACCTTC.

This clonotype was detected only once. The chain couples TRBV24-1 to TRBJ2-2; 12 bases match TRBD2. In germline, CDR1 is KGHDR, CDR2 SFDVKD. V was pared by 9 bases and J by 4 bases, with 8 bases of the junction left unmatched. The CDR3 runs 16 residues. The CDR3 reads CATGDRLAGVTGELFF. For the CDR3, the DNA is TGTGCCACCGGAGATCGACTAGCGGGAGTCACCGGGGAGCTGTTTTTT.

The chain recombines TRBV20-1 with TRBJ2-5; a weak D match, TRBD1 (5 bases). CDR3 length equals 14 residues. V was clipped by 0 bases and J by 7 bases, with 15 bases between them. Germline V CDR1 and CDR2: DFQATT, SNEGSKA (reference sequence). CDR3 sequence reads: CSARDGHPEGTQYF. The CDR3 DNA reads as TGCAGTGCTAGAGATGGACACCCCGAAGGGACCCAGTACTTC.

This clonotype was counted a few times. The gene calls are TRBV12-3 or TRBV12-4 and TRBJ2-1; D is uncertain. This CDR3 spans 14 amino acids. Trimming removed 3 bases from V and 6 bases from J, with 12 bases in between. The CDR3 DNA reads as TGTGCCAGCAGTTTTAGTTCCGTCGGCAATGAGCAGTTCTTC. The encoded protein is CASSFSSVGNEQFF.

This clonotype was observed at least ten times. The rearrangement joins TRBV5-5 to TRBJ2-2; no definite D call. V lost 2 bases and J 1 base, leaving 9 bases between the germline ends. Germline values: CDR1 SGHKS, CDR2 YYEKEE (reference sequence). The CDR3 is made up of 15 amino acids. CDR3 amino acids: CASSFVVRNTGELFF. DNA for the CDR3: TGTGCCAGCAGCTTTGTAGTTAGGAACACCGGGGAGCTGTTTTTT.

For the CDR3, the DNA is TGTGCCAGTAGTATAGTCGGAGGGGGAGCCACTGAAGCTTTCTTT. It encodes CASSIVGGGATEAFF. The chain recombines TRBV19 with TRBJ1-1, with D tentatively TRBD1 (6 bases). Trimming cost V 1 base and J 4 bases, with 13 bases left between them. CDR1 is LNHDA and CDR2 is SQIVND in the germline V gene (reference sequence). The CDR3 runs 15 residues.

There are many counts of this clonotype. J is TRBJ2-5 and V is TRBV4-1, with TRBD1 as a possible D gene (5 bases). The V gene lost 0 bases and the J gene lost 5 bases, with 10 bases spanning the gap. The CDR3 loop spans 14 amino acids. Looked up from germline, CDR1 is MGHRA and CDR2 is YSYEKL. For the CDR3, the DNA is TGCGCCAGCAGCCAAGACGCAGGGCGGGAGACCCAGTACTTC. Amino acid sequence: CASSQDAGRETQYF.

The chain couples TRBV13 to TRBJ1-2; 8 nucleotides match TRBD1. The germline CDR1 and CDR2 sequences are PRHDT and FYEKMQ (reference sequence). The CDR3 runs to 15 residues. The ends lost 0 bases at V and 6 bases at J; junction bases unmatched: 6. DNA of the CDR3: TGTGCCAGCAGCTTAGGGACAGGGGTGTCGAATGGCTACACCTTC. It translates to CASSLGTGVSNGYTF.

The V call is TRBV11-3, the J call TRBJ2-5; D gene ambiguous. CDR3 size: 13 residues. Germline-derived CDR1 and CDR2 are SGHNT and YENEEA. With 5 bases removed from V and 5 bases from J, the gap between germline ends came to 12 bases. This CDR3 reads CASSSEYLETQYF. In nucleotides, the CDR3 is TGTGCCAGCAGCAGCGAATACCTGGAGACCCAGTACTTC.

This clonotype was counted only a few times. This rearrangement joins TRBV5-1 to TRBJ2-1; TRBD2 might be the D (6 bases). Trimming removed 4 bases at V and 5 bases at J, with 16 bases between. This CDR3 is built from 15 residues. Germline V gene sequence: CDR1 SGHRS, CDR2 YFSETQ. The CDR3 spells CASSTGLRTHNEQFF. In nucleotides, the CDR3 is TGCGCCAGCAGCACGGGACTCCGGACCCACAATGAGCAGTTCTTC.

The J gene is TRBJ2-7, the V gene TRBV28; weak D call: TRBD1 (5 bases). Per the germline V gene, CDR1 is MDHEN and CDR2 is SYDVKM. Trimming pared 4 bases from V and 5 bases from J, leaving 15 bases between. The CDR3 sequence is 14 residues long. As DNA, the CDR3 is TGTGCCAGCAGTTCCTCCTATAGCAGGGACGAGCAGTACTTC. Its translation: CASSSSYSRDEQYF. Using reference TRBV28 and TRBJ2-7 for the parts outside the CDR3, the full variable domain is DVKVTQSSRYLVKRTGEKVFLECVQDMDHENMFWYRQDPGLGLRLIYFSYDVKMKEKGDIPEGYSVSREKKERFSLILESASTNQTSMYLCASSSSYSRDEQYFGPGTRLTVT.

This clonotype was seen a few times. The CDR3 sequence is CASSFSLDSASNIQYF. In nucleotides, the CDR3 is TGCGCCAGCAGCTTCTCCTTGGACAGTGCCTCAAACATTCAGTACTTC. The chain combines TRBV5-1 with TRBJ2-4; the D gene is possibly TRBD1 (6 bases). Germline CDR1 and CDR2: SGHRS and YFSETQ. V was pared by 2 bases and J by 6 bases, with 18 bases between. CDR3 length: 16 residues.

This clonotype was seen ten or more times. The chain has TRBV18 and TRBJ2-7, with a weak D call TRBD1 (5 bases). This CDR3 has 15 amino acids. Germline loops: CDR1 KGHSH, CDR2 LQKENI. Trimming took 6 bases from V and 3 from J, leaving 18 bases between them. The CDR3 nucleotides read TGTGCCAGCTCCCCAAGGACACCCCCCTACTACGAGCAGTACTTC. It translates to CASSPRTPPYYEQYF.

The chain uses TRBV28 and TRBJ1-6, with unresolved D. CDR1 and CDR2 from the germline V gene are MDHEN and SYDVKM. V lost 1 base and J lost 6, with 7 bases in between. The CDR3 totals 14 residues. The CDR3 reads CASSLSSSNSPLHF. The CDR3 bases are TGTGCCAGCAGTTTATCCTCATCTAATTCACCCCTCCACTTT.

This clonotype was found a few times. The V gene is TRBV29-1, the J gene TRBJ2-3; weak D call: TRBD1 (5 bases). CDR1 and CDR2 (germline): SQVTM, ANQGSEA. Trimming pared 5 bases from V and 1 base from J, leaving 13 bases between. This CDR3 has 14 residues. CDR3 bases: TGCAGCGTTCTAAGTCAGGGCCGCACAGATACGCAGTATTTT. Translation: CSVLSQGRTDTQYF.

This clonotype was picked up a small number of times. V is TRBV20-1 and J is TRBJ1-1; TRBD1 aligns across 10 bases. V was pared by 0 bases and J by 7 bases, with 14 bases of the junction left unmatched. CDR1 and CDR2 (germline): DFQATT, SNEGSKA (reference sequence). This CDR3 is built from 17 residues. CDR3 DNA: TGCAGTGCTAGAGATCTTTGGGTGAAGGGGACAGGGGATGAAGCTTTCTTT. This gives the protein CSARDLWVKGTGDEAFF.

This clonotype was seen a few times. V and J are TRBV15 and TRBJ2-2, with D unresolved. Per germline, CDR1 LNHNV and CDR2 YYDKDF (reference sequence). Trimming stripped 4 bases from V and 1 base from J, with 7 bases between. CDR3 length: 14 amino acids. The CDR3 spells CATSTELNTGELFF. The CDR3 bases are TGTGCCACCAGCACGGAACTGAACACCGGGGAGCTGTTTTTT.

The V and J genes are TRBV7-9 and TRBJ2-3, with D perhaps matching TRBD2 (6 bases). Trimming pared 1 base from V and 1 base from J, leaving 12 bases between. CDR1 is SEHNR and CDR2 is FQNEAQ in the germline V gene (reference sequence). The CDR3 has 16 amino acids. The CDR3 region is CASSLGEAGGTDTQYF. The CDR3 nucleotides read TGTGCCAGCAGCTTAGGGGAGGCCGGGGGCACAGATACGCAGTATTTT.

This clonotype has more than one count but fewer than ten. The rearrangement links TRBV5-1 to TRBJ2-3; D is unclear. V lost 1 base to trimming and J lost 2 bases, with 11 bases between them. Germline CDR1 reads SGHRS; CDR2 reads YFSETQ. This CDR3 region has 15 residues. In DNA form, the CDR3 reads TGCGCCAGCAGCTTGTACGGCACGGCCACAGATACGCAGTATTTT. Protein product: CASSLYGTATDTQYF.